The T cell receptor (beta chain) under discussion was sequenced for a study of blood T cell repertoires in COVID-19 (dated by TCRdb to 2018 to 2020). Regarding the complete study: The collaborator samples originated in the United States, Italy and Spain and spanned the acute and convalescent phases of COVID-19. The samples were drawn from the first 160 participants of the ongoing ImmuneRACE study and from 1,254 subjects provided by 6 global collaborators. The repertoires were released in a freely available public database intended as a resource for research on the immune response to SARS-CoV-2. Where HLA class I and class II types were available, the types were taken from metadata supplied by the sample provider, not from assay-based typing. Deeply sampled blood TCRbeta repertoires from subjects exposed to, actively infected with, or recovered from COVID-19 were included in the dataset. The material from the prospective study consisted of cDNA or gDNA derived from T cells, B-cell-depleted T cells, or PBMCs. Nearly every sample came with metadata listing a de-identified subject ID, COVID-19 status, age in years and sex.

Ends trimmed: V by 3 bases, J by 6 bases; bases unmatched to a gene: 9. CDR1 and CDR2 were assigned from the germline V gene (reference sequence) as SGHKS and YYEKEE. The CDR3 runs 16 residues from the cysteine to the phenylalanine. CDR3 DNA is the only sequence kept; it has 48 bases, read in frame from the first base. Comment on this clone: It has no known antigen specificity. Nothing much larger sits one base from this clone, and base qualities are not available.

The paper as a whole reports these results and caveats: The amount of clinical and demographic metadata varied by source and participant and was provided uncurated.

The collaborating institutions used their own protocols to collect whole blood in K2EDTA tubes. Collaborator samples were shipped for TCRbeta analysis as frozen whole blood, isolated PBMCs, or DNA extracted from either sample type. TCRbeta CDR3 regions were amplified from genomic DNA using the immunoSEQ Assay, a bias-controlled multiplex PCR. The study's processing was this. The number of nucleated cells in each sample was estimated from the amplification of reference gene primers within the assay. Sequence reads were collapsed and filtered to measure the absolute abundance of every unique TCRbeta CDR3 rearrangement. For each sample, productive Simpson clonality was calculated as the square root of Simpson's diversity index across productive rearrangements. TCRdb took over this immuneACCESS table, retaining in-frame rearrangements with V and J assigned. Such tables are incomplete; in checked studies, under half of the missing clones stem from an unresolved V gene, and the remainder is unexplained. V and J calls and clone size are given by that table; D and trimming were obtained from the DNA. For this sample there are fewer than 80,000 clones; roughly 92% appear just once. Jointly, the top ten make up roughly 5.2% of the sample.

The sequence came from a human donor in a cohort sampled during active COVID-19. The sequencing sample was made of peripheral blood. This chain joins TRBV5-5 to TRBJ2-1, and 10 junctional nucleotides match TRBD2. The DNA sequence follows: TGTGCCAGCAGCTCAAAGATAGCGGGGGGAACCAATGAGCAGTTCTTC. It translates to CASSSKIAGGTNEQFF.